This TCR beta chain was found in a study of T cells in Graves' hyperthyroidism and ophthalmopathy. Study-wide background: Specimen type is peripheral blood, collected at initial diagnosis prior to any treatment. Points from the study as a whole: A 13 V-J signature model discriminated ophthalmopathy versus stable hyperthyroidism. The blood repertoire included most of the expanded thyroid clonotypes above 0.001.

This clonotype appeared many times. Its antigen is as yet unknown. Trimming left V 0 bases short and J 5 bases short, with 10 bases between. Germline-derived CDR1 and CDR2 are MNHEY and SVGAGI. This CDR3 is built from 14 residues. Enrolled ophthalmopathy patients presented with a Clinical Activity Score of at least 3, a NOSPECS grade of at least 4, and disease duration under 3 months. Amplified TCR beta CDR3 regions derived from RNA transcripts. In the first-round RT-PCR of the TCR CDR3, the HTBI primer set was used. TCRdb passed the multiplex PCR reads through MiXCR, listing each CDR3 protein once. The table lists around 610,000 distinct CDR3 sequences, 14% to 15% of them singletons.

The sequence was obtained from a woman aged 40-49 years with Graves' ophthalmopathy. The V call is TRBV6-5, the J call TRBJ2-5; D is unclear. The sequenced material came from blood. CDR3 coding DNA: TGTGCCAGCAGTTACTCGGGGAACCGGGAGACCCAGTACTTC. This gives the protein CASSYSGNRETQYF.